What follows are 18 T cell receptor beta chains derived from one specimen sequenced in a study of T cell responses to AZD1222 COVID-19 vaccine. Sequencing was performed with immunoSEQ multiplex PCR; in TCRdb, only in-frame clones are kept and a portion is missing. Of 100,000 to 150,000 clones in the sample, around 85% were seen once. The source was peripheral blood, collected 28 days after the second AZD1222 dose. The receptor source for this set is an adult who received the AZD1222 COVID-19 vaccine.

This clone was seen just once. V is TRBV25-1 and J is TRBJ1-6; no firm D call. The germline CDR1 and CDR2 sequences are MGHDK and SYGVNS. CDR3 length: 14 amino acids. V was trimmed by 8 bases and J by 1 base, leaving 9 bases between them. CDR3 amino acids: CASGRQSYNSPLHF. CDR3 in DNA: TGTGCCAGCGGCAGGCAGTCCTATAATTCACCCCTCCACTTT.

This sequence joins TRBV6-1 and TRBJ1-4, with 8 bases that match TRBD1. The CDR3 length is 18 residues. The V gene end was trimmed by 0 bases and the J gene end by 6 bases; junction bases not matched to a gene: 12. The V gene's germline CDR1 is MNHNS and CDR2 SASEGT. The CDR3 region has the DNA TGTGCCAGCAGTGAAGCCCGTGTATTCGGGACAGGCGATGAAAAACTGTTTTTT. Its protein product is CASSEARVFGTGDEKLFF.

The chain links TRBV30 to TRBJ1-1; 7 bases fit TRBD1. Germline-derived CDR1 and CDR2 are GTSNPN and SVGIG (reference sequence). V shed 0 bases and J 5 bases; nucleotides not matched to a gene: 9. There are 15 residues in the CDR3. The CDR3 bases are TGTGCCTGGAGTGTCGGGGGGGGACAGCGAACTGAAGCTTTCTTT. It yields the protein CAWSVGGGQRTEAFF.

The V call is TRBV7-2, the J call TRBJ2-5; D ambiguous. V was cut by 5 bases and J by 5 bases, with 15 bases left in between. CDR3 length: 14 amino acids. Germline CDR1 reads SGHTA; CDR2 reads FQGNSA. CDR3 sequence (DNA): TGTGCCAGCAGCCAACAAGTCGCCCCTGAGACCCAGTACTTC. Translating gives CASSQQVAPETQYF. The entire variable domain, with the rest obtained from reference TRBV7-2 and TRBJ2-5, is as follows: GAGVSQSPSNKVTEKGKDVELRCDPISGHTALYWYRQSLGQGLEFLIYFQGNSAPDKSGLPSDRFSAERTGGSVSTLTIQRTQQEDSAVYLCASSQQVAPETQYFGPGTRLLVL.

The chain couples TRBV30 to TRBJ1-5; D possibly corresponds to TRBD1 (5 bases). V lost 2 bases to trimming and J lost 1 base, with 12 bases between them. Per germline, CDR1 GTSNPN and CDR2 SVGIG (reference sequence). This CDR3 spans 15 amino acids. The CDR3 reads CAWSRGDGSNQPQHF. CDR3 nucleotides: TGTGCCTGGAGTAGAGGGGACGGGAGCAATCAGCCCCAGCATTTT.

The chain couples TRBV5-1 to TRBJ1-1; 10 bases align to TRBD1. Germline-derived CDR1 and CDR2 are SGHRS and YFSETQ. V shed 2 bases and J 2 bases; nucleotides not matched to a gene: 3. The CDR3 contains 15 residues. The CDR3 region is CASSLGQGGNTEAFF. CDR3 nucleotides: TGCGCCAGCAGCTTAGGACAGGGGGGAAACACTGAAGCTTTCTTT.

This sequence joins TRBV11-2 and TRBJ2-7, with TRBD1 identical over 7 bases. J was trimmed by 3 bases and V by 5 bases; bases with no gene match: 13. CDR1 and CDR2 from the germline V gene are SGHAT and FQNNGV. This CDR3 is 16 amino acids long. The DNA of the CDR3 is TGTGCCAGCAGCACAATACAGGGGCCAAGAAACTACGAGCAGTACTTC. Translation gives CASSTIQGPRNYEQYF.

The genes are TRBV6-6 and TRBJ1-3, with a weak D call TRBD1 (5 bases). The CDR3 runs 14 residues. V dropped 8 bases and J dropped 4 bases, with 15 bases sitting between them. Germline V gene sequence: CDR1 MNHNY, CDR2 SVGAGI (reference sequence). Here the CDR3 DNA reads TGTGCCAGCGGGCCCACGGGACCAGGAAACACCATATATTTT. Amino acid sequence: CASGPTGPGNTIYF.

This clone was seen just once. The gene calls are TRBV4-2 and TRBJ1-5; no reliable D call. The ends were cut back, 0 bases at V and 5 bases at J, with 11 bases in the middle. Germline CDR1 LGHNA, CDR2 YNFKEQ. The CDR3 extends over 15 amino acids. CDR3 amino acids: CASSQDFNRDQPQHF. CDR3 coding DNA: TGTGCCAGCAGCCAAGATTTTAATAGGGATCAGCCCCAGCATTTT.

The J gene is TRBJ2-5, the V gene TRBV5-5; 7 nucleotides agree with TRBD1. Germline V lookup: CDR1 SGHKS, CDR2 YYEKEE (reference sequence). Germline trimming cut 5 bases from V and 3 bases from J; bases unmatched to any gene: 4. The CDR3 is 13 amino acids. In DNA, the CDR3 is TGTGCCAGCAGGAGGACAGGAGAAGAGACCCAGTACTTC. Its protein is CASRRTGEETQYF.

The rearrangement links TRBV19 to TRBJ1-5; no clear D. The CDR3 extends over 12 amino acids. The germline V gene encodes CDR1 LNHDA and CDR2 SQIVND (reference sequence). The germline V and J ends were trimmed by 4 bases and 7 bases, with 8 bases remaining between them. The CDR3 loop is CASSTAEQPQHF. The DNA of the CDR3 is TGTGCCAGTAGTACCGCGGAACAGCCCCAGCATTTT.

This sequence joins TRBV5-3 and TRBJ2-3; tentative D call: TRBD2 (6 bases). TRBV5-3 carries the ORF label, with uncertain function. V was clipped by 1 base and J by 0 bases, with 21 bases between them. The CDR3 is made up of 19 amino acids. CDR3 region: CARSLFYMWDGRSTDTQYF. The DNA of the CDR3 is TGTGCCAGAAGCTTGTTCTATATGTGGGACGGGAGAAGCACAGATACGCAGTATTTT.

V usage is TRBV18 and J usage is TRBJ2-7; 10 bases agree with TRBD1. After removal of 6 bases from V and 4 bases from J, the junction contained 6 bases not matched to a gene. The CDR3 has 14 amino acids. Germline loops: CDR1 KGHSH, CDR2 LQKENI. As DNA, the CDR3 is TGTGCCAGCTCTTCGGGACAGGGGTCTTACGAGCAGTACTTC. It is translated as CASSSGQGSYEQYF.

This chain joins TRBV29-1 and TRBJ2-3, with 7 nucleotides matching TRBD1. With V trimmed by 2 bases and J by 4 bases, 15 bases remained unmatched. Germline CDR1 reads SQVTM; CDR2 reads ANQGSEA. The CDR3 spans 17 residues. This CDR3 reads CSVERVAAGGAADTQYF. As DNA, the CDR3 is TGCAGCGTTGAAAGGGTGGCCGCAGGGGGAGCGGCAGATACGCAGTATTTT.

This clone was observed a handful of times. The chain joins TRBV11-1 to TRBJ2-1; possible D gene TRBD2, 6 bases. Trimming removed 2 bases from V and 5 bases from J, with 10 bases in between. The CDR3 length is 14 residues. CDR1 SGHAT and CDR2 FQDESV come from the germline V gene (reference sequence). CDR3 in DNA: TGTGCCAGCAGCTTAAACGGGAGAGACAATGAGCAGTTCTTC. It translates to CASSLNGRDNEQFF.

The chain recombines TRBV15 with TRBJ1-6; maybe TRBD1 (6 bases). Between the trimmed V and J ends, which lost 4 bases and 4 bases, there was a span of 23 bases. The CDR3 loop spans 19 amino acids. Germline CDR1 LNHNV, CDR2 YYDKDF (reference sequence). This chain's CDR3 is CATSNPRQDSQGYNSPLHF. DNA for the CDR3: TGTGCCACCAGCAACCCCCGACAGGACTCGCAGGGGTATAATTCACCCCTCCACTTT.

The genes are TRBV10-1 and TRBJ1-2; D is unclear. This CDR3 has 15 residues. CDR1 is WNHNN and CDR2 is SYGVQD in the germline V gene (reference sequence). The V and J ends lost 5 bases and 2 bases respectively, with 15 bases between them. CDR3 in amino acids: CASSLGPPINYGYTF. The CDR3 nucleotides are TGCGCCAGCAGTTTAGGACCTCCGATCAACTATGGCTACACCTTC.

CDR3 residues: CASSFGSSKTYEQYF. In DNA, the CDR3 is TGTGCCAGTAGTTTTGGGTCATCCAAAACCTACGAGCAGTACTTC. The gene calls are TRBV19 and TRBJ2-7; D not certain. The CDR3 contains 15 residues. Trimming took off 5 bases at V and 2 bases at J, with 16 bases between the two ends. Germline V gene lookup returns CDR1 LNHDA and CDR2 SQIVND (reference sequence).